One and the same sample provided the 13 T cell receptor beta chains below, sequenced in a study of blood T cell repertoires in COVID-19. Here immunoSEQ multiplex PCR was the method, and the copy in TCRdb shows in-frame clones only, minus some. The data contain 350,000 to 450,000 clones, 80% to 90% of them seen just once; the ten biggest clones take up 1.1%. The specimen sequenced was PBMCs or T cells enriched from blood (not recorded which). The receptors here all came from a young man who had recovered from COVID-19.

The chain has TRBV29-1 and TRBJ2-2, with unresolved D. The germline CDR1 and CDR2 sequences are SQVTM and ANQGSEA. V was cut by 1 base and J by 1 base, with 7 bases left in between. The CDR3 covers 14 residues. The CDR3: CSVEGTVNTGELFF. The CDR3 DNA is TGCAGCGTTGAAGGAACGGTGAACACCGGGGAGCTGTTTTTT.

The rearrangement uses TRBV21-1 and TRBJ2-7; the table calls TRBD2, which could not be checked here. TRBV21-1 is reported as a pseudogene. The CDR3 spans 17 residues. The CDR3 loop is CASSKALPYDSSYEQYF. CDR3 nucleotides: TGTGCCAGCAGCAAAGCGCTTCCCTACGATAGCTCCTACGAGCAGTACTTC.

The chain's CDR3 is CASSETVNQPQHF. CDR3 bases: TGCGCCAGCAGTGAGACAGTAAATCAGCCCCAGCATTTT. The rearrangement uses TRBV10-1 and TRBJ1-5, with D uncertain. Trimming took 2 bases from V and 4 from J, leaving 6 bases between them. This CDR3 is 13 amino acids long. Germline V gene data show CDR1 as WNHNN and CDR2 as SYGVQD (reference sequence).

The chain links TRBV18 to TRBJ2-3; 7 bases are a match to TRBD2. Germline CDR1 and CDR2: KGHSH and LQKENI. J was trimmed by 5 bases and V by 3 bases; bases with no gene match: 2. This CDR3 has 13 residues. Written as DNA, the CDR3 is TGTGCCAGCTCACCGGGGGAGGGAGATACGCAGTATTTT. Protein sequence: CASSPGEGDTQYF.

The DNA for the CDR3 is TGTGCCAGCTCCCTTTGGGGGGATGGCTACACCTTC. Its protein product is CASSLWGDGYTF. The chain combines TRBV5-5 with TRBJ1-2, with a weak D call TRBD1 (5 bases). CDR3 length: 12 amino acids. Germline assignment: CDR1 SGHKS and CDR2 YYEKEE (reference sequence). V lost 7 bases to trimming and J lost 6 bases, with 13 bases between them. The variable domain in full, with the rest retrieved from reference TRBV5-5 and TRBJ1-2, is DAGVTQSPTHLIKTRGQQVTLRCSPISGHKSVSWYQQVLGQGPQFIFQYYEKEERGRGNFPDRFSARQFPNYSSELNVNALLLGDSALYLCASSLWGDGYTFGSGTRLTVV.

V and J are TRBV13 and TRBJ1-2; a weak D match, TRBD1 (6 bases). In germline, CDR1 is PRHDT, CDR2 FYEKMQ (reference sequence). The CDR3 is made up of 16 amino acids. Trimming stripped 5 bases from V and 0 bases from J, with 16 bases between. The CDR3 DNA reads as TGTGCCAGCAGCCCCGAAGGGGACACGCCTAACTATGGCTACACCTTC. As protein: CASSPEGDTPNYGYTF.

The V and J genes are TRBV5-6 and TRBJ2-7; 16 bases fit TRBD2. Germline V gene lookup returns CDR1 SGHDT and CDR2 YYEEEE. The CDR3 runs 18 residues. Trimming cost V 1 base and J 6 bases; bases outside gene matches: 10. CDR3 in DNA: TGTGCCAGCAGCTTGATAATGGGGACTAGCGGGAGGGTCGGCGAGCAGTACTTC. Protein product: CASSLIMGTSGRVGEQYF.

This clone was observed a few times. This chain connects TRBV6-5 to TRBJ1-5; D unresolved. Germline assignment: CDR1 MNHEY and CDR2 SVGAGI. The CDR3 covers 13 residues. Trimming removed 5 bases at V and 5 bases at J, with 10 bases between. CDR3 in DNA: TGTGCCAGCAGTCTGTCTCGGGATCAGCCCCAGCATTTT. Its protein is CASSLSRDQPQHF.

The chain recombines TRBV6-2 or TRBV6-3 with TRBJ2-2, with a weak D call TRBD2 (6 bases). V gave up 4 bases and J gave up 5 bases, with 14 bases separating them. Looked up from germline, CDR1 is MNHEY and CDR2 is SVGEGT. The CDR3 is made up of 15 amino acids. Here the CDR3 reads CASSWNGRGTGELFF. CDR3 sequence (DNA): TGTGCCAGCAGTTGGAACGGGAGAGGGACCGGGGAGCTGTTTTTT.

The rearrangement links TRBV28 to TRBJ2-7, with 8 bases that match TRBD1. The CDR3 is 16 amino acids. The J segment lost 7 bases and the V segment lost 4 bases, leaving 15 bases of the junction unmatched. Germline-derived CDR1 and CDR2 are MDHEN and SYDVKM. The CDR3 bases are TGTGCCAGCAGTTCACCCGGGACAGGACGTCTTGGAGAGCAGTACTTC. It encodes CASSSPGTGRLGEQYF.

J is TRBJ1-1 and V is TRBV28; maybe TRBD1 (5 bases). The germline V gene has CDR1 MDHEN and CDR2 SYDVKM. With 11 bases removed from V and 0 bases from J, the gap between germline ends came to 13 bases. The CDR3 has 13 residues. Written as DNA, the CDR3 is TGTGCCGGCTCGGACACTTTGAACACTGAAGCTTTCTTT. Protein product: CAGSDTLNTEAFF.

The table lists this clone with a count of one. V and J are TRBV3-1 (or the pseudogene TRBV3-2) and TRBJ2-7; D uncertain. The V gene's germline CDR1 is LGHDT and CDR2 YNNKEL (reference sequence). Trimming shortened V by 0 bases and J by 3 bases, and 12 bases separated the two germline ends. There are 15 residues in the CDR3. The CDR3 region is CASSQEQQSFYEQYF. The CDR3 DNA follows: TGTGCCAGCAGCCAAGAGCAACAGTCCTTCTACGAGCAGTACTTC.

In the case of this clone: Other nucleotide sequences in the sample specify the same CDR3. V and J are TRBV3-1 (or the pseudogene TRBV3-2) and TRBJ2-7, with TRBD2 matching 8 bases. V was clipped by 1 base and J by 4 bases; unmatched bases: 3. CDR1 and CDR2 from the germline V gene are LGHDT and YNNKEL (reference sequence). The CDR3 is made up of 14 amino acids. CDR3: CASSQGSGGYEQYF. In DNA, the CDR3 is TGTGCCAGCAGCCAAGGGTCGGGGGGGTACGAGCAGTACTTC.